These 23 T cell receptor beta chains were sequenced from one sample in a study of regulatory T cells in long-lasting Graves disease. The sample's time point: newly diagnosed GD, antithyroid drugs for less than 3 months. Preparation of the TCR library used RNA extracted from PBMCs. Both iRepertoire HTBI primers and Arm-PCR of CDR3 regions were used to build the TCR beta libraries. TCRdb itself ran the multiplex PCR reads through MiXCR, one entry per CDR3 protein. Of a few hundred thousand distinct CDR3 sequences listed, about 12% are singletons. This sample also belongs to another study, concerning T cells in Graves' hyperthyroidism and ophthalmopathy.

This specimen consisted of peripheral blood mononuclear cells (PBMCs), obtained at new diagnosis, from a patient treated with antithyroid drugs. The receptor set was obtained from a woman younger than 30 with Graves disease.

This chain uses TRBV7-2 with TRBJ2-1; 12 nucleotides match TRBD2. The CDR3 is 18 residues long. V was clipped by 2 bases and J by 7 bases; unmatched bases: 12. Germline V gene sequence: CDR1 SGHTA, CDR2 FQGNSA. As DNA, the CDR3 is TGTGCCAGCAGCTTACACGGACTAGCGGGACTGGGTGAGAATGAGCAGTTCTTC. Translated, it gives CASSLHGLAGLGENEQFF.

The table lists this clonotype with a few counts. The chain links TRBV29-1 to TRBJ1-3; D is uncertain. CDR1 is SQVTM and CDR2 is ANQGSEA in the germline V gene. Trimming pared 7 bases from V and 8 bases from J, leaving 18 bases between. The CDR3 covers 13 residues. In DNA form, the CDR3 reads TGCAGCGGCCTAGACCGACCGGACGACACCATATATTTT. Its protein is CSGLDRPDDTIYF.

This clonotype was recorded many times. The chain uses TRBV27 and TRBJ1-1; 7 bases align to TRBD1. Germline CDR1 MNHEY, CDR2 SMNVEV (reference sequence). The trim removed 2 bases at V and 9 bases at J, leaving 6 bases unmatched. This CDR3 region has 13 residues. As DNA, the CDR3 is TGTGCCAGCAGTTTACGAGGGGACAGCAAAGCTTTCTTT. As protein: CASSLRGDSKAFF.

This clonotype has just one count. The rearrangement uses TRBV6-2 or TRBV6-3 and TRBJ2-1, with 7 bases matching TRBD1. The V and J ends lost 1 base and 2 bases, in that order; junction bases with no gene match: 2. In germline, CDR1 is MNHEY, CDR2 SVGEGT. The CDR3 sequence is 15 residues long. The CDR3 here is CASSYWDSPYNEQFF. The CDR3 DNA follows: TGTGCCAGCAGTTACTGGGACAGCCCCTACAATGAGCAGTTCTTC.

This clonotype was detected many times. The J gene is TRBJ2-7, the V gene TRBV28; a weak D match, TRBD2 (6 bases). The CDR3 runs 15 residues. Germline V CDR1 and CDR2: MDHEN, SYDVKM. Trimming shortened V by 10 bases and J by 2 bases, and 21 bases separated the two germline ends. The CDR3 DNA reads as TGTGCCACCCTACAACCGCGAGCGGGCGCCTACGAGCAGTACTTC. This gives the protein CATLQPRAGAYEQYF.

In its sample, this clonotype was seen many times. V gene TRBV12-3 or TRBV12-4 combines with J gene TRBJ2-6; tentative D call: TRBD2 (6 bases). The length of the CDR3 is 15 residues. The V end was cut by 4 bases, the J end by 1 base, with 8 bases between. CDR3 sequence (DNA): TGTGCCAGCAGTTCTCGGGGGTCTGGGGCCAACGTCCTGACTTTC. This gives the protein CASSSRGSGANVLTF.

In the case of this clonotype: A much larger clone differs from this one at a single base, so this may be a read error. V usage is TRBV9 and J usage is TRBJ2-7; unclear D gene. CDR1 SGDLS and CDR2 YYNGEE come from the germline V gene. Trimming stripped 0 bases from V and 2 bases from J, with 9 bases between. This CDR3 spans 14 amino acids. CDR3 region: CASSVVARAYEQYF. The CDR3 DNA follows: TGTGCCAGCAGCGTAGTGGCCAGAGCCTACGAGCAGTACTTC.

This clonotype was found a few times. The chain uses TRBV20-1 and TRBJ2-1; TRBD1 matches 9 bases. The CDR3 is made up of 14 amino acids. Germline values: CDR1 DFQATT, CDR2 SNEGSKA (reference sequence). Unmatched junction bases numbered 5, after V lost 5 bases and J lost 3 bases. CDR3 DNA sequence: TGCAGTGCTCTCTGGGACAGGGACTACAATGAGCAGTTCTTC. Translating it yields CSALWDRDYNEQFF.

This clonotype came up a few times. The chain links TRBV20-1 to TRBJ2-6, with D possibly being TRBD2 (7 bases). Trimming pared 3 bases from V and 8 bases from J, leaving 20 bases between. The V gene's germline CDR1 is DFQATT and CDR2 SNEGSKA (reference sequence). The CDR3 has 16 amino acids. The CDR3 region is CSARPGFGGLTNVLTF. The CDR3 DNA reads TGCAGTGCTAGGCCGGGATTCGGGGGGCTTACCAACGTCCTGACTTTC.

This clonotype was picked up many times. The chain carries TRBV28 and TRBJ2-3, with a possible D match to TRBD1 (6 bases). Germline V lookup: CDR1 MDHEN, CDR2 SYDVKM. The V end was cut by 8 bases, the J end by 5 bases, with 20 bases between. CDR3 length: 15 amino acids. Written as DNA, the CDR3 is TGTGCCAGCGGGGGCGGTATTATTTGGGGAGATACGCAGTATTTT. Residues: CASGGGIIWGDTQYF.

This clonotype has more than one count but fewer than ten. A far larger clone is a single base away, which makes a read error likely. This rearrangement joins TRBV7-9 to TRBJ2-7; 7 positions match TRBD2. Matching the DNA end better, TRBJ2-3 makes the J call doubtful. This CDR3 spans 14 amino acids. The germline V gene has CDR1 SEHNR and CDR2 FQNEAQ (reference sequence). DNA for the CDR3: TGTGCCAGCAGCTCGCGGGGGATAACAGATACGCAGTATTTT. This codes for CASSSRGITDTQYF.

This clonotype was detected ten times or more. J is TRBJ1-2 and V is TRBV6-1; D ambiguous. Germline V gene sequence: CDR1 MNHNS, CDR2 SASEGT. V dropped 6 bases and J dropped 4 bases, with 12 bases sitting between them. This CDR3 contains 13 residues. The CDR3 DNA reads as TGTGCCAGCAGGGAGGGTCTGAGCTATGGCTACACCTTC. Its translation is CASREGLSYGYTF.

Many counts were recorded for this clonotype. The CDR3 region is CSVESGHEQYV. The CDR3 nucleotides are TGCAGCGTTGAGTCAGGGCACGAGCAGTACGTC. This chain joins TRBV29-1 and TRBJ2-7; D may be TRBD1 (5 bases). V shed 3 bases and J shed 5 bases, with 8 bases lying between them. The CDR3 has 11 amino acids. Germline CDR1 is SQVTM and CDR2 is ANQGSEA.

This clonotype was detected ten times or more. The gene calls are TRBV12-3 or TRBV12-4 and TRBJ1-6, with D perhaps TRBD1 (6 bases). The CDR3 consists of 15 residues. Trimming shortened V by 6 bases and J by 10 bases, and 19 bases separated the two germline ends. The DNA of the CDR3 is TGTGCCAGCAGAATGACAGGTGTTAAGAGATCACCCCTCCACTTT. This codes for CASRMTGVKRSPLHF.

This chain uses TRBV20-1 with TRBJ2-1, with D possibly being TRBD2 (6 bases). Trimming stripped 3 bases from V and 2 bases from J, with 17 bases between. The CDR3 length is 16 residues. CDR1 and CDR2 from the germline V gene are DFQATT and SNEGSKA (reference sequence). The CDR3 bases are TGCAGTGCTAGCGGCACTAGCACCAATACCTACAATGAGCAGTTCTTC. It translates to CSASGTSTNTYNEQFF.

Only a few counts were recorded for this clonotype. The CDR3: CSAVRERVHHEQYF. The CDR3 nucleotides read TGCAGTGCAGTACGGGAGCGGGTGCACCACGAGCAGTACTTC. The rearrangement uses TRBV20-1 and TRBJ2-7; D is possibly TRBD2 (6 bases). The length of the CDR3 is 14 residues. V was pared by 6 bases and J by 5 bases, with 20 bases between. Looked up from germline, CDR1 is DFQATT and CDR2 is SNEGSKA (reference sequence).

For this clonotype: A much larger clone sits a single nucleotide away, making a read error possible. Since the CDR3 does not end with the conserved phenylalanine or tryptophan, this likely comes from a read error. J is TRBJ1-1 and V is TRBV12-3 or TRBV12-4, with D possibly TRBD1 on 5 matching bases. Trimming took off 4 bases at V and 3 bases at J, with 12 bases between the two ends. The CDR3 totals 14 residues. CDR3 nucleotide sequence: TGTGCCAGCAGTTCTTTCGGGGGTTACACTGAAGCTTTCTCT. Its protein is CASSSFGGYTEAFS.

The chain recombines TRBV14 with TRBJ2-5; D remains unclear. Deletions cut 5 bases from V and 2 bases from J, with 9 bases between. The CDR3 loop spans 13 amino acids. CDR1 and CDR2 (germline): SGHDN, FVKESK. CDR3 region: CASSSTRQETQYF. The CDR3 region has the DNA TGTGCCAGCAGCTCGACACGTCAAGAGACCCAGTACTTC. Combining the CDR3 with reference TRBV14 and TRBJ2-5 gives the whole variable domain EAGVTQFPSHSVIEKGQTVTLRCDPISGHDNLYWYRRVMGKEIKFLLHFVKESKQDESGMPNNRFLAERTGGTYSTLKVQPAELEDSGVYFCASSSTRQETQYFGPGTRLLVL.

The J gene is TRBJ1-2, the V gene TRBV4-3, with D perhaps TRBD1 (6 bases). V lost 2 bases and J 3 bases, leaving 22 bases between the germline ends. Germline V gene sequence: CDR1 LGHNA, CDR2 YSLEER. The CDR3 is 18 amino acids. The CDR3 bases are TGCGCCAGCAGCCAATGGAGGGGGACAACCACTATCGACTATGGCTACACCTTC. Translated: CASSQWRGTTTIDYGYTF.

This clonotype was detected many times. The rearrangement joins TRBV19 to TRBJ1-2, with 7 bases that match TRBD1. This CDR3 spans 15 amino acids. The ends lost 3 bases at V and 7 bases at J; junction bases unmatched: 11. Germline CDR1 and CDR2: LNHDA and SQIVND (reference sequence). DNA for the CDR3: TGTGCCAGTAGTATCAGAGACAGGGTGATGTCTGGCTACACCTTC. It codes for CASSIRDRVMSGYTF. Combining the CDR3 with reference TRBV19 and TRBJ1-2 gives the whole variable domain DGGITQSPKYLFRKEGQNVTLSCEQNLNHDAMYWYRQDPGQGLRLIYYSQIVNDFQKGDIAEGYSVSREKKESFPLTVTSAQKNPTAFYLCASSIRDRVMSGYTFGSGTRLTVV.

Worth noting for this clonotype: Being one base from a much bigger clone, this may be a read error. Because the CDR3 is missing its conserved closing phenylalanine or tryptophan, this is likely a read error. The chain has TRBV18 and TRBJ1-5; 7 nucleotides match TRBD1. There are 15 residues in the CDR3. In germline, CDR1 is KGHSH, CDR2 LQKENI. The V gene end was trimmed by 3 bases and the J gene end by 3 bases; junction bases not matched to a gene: 5. The CDR3 loop reads CASSPADRLNQPQHL. The DNA of the CDR3 is TGTGCCAGCTCACCCGCGGACAGGCTCAATCAGCCCCAGCATCTT.

This clonotype was observed many times. The chain couples TRBV7-3 to TRBJ1-1; D might be TRBD1 (6 bases). CDR3 length equals 13 residues. Trimming took 4 bases from V and 3 from J, leaving 9 bases between them. Germline V gene data show CDR1 as SGHTA and CDR2 as FQGTGA. CDR3 residues: CASSWTDDTEAFF. CDR3 in DNA: TGTGCCAGCAGCTGGACAGACGACACTGAAGCTTTCTTT. Combining the CDR3 with reference TRBV7-3 and TRBJ1-1 gives the whole variable domain GAGVSQTPSNKVTEKGKYVELRCDPISGHTALYWYRQSLGQGPEFLIYFQGTGAADDSGLPNDRFFAVRPEGSVSTLKIQRTERGDSAVYLCASSWTDDTEAFFGQGTRLTVV.

This clonotype was detected many times. V and J are TRBV7-8 and TRBJ2-5; perhaps D is TRBD1 or TRBD2 (5 bases each). Per germline, CDR1 SGHVS and CDR2 FQNEAQ. Trimming took 5 bases from V and 6 from J, leaving 16 bases between them. The CDR3 contains 14 residues. The CDR3 reads CASSLEVGEKTQYF. The CDR3 DNA reads TGTGCCAGCAGCCTTGAGGTGGGGGAAAAGACCCAGTACTTC.